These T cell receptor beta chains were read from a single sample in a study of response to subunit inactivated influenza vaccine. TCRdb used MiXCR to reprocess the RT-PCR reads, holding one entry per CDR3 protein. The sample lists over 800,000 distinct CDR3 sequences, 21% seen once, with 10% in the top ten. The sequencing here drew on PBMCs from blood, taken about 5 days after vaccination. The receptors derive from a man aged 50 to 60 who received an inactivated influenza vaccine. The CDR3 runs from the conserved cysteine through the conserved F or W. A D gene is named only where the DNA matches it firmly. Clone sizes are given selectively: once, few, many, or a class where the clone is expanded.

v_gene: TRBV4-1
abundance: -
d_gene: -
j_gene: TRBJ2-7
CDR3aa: CASSQDSAVYEQYF
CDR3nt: TGCGCCAGCAGCCAAGACTCGGCCGTTTACGAGCAGTACTTC

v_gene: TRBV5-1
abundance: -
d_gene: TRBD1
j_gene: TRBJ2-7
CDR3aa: CASSNRTGIYEQYF
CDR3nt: TGCGCCAGCAGTAACAGGACAGGGATCTACGAGCAGTACTTC

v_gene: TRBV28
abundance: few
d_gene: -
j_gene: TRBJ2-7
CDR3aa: CASSLWGPPPYEQYF
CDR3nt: TGTGCCAGCAGTTTATGGGGACCTCCACCGTACGAGCAGTACTTC

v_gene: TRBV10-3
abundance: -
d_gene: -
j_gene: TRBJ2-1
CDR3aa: CAIKLEGPYNEQFF
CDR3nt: TGTGCCATCAAGTTAGAGGGCCCCTACAATGAGCAGTTCTTC

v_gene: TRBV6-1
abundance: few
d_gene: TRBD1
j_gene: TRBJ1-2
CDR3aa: CATTTGSSPNYGYTF
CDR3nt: TGTGCCACCACGACAGGGTCCTCCCCTAACTATGGCTACACCTTC

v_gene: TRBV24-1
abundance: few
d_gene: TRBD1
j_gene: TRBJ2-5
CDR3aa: CATSDWDRGTETQYF
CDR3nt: TGTGCCACCAGTGATTGGGACAGGGGAACAGAGACCCAGTACTTC

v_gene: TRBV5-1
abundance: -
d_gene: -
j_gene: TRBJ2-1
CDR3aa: CASSLGFQGSNEQFF
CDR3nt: TGCGCCAGCAGCCTGGGATTTCAGGGGTCCAATGAGCAGTTCTTC

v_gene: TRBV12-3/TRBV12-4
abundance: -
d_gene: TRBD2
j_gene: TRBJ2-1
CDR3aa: CASSGLAARAYNEQFF
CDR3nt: TGTGCCAGCAGTGGACTAGCGGCTAGAGCCTACAATGAGCAGTTCTTC

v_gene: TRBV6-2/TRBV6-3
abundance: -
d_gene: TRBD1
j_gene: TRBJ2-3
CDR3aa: CASGQGAPWF
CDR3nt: TGTGCCAGCGGACAGGGGGCCCCATGGTTT

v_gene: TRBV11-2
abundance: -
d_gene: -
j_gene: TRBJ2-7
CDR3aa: CASSLRVRDPPYEQYF
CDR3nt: TGTGCCAGCAGCTTAAGGGTGAGGGACCCTCCCTACGAGCAGTACTTC

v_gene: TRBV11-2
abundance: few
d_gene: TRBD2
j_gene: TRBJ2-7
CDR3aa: CASSSPRGRGGYEQYF
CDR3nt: TGTGCCAGCAGCTCTCCCCGAGGGAGGGGTGGGTACGAGCAGTACTTC

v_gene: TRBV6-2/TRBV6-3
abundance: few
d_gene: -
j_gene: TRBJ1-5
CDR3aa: CASSPPGHNQPQHF
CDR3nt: TGTGCCAGCAGTCCTCCGGGACATAATCAGCCCCAGCATTTT

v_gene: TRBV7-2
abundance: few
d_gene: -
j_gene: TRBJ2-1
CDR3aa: CASSLTFGEGYNEQFF
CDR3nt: TGTGCCAGCAGCTTAACATTCGGGGAAGGGTACAATGAGCAGTTCTTC

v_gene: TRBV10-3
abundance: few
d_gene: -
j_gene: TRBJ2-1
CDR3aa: CAISEEGGVDNEQFF
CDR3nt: TGTGCCATCAGTGAGGAGGGGGGCGTCGACAATGAGCAGTTCTTC

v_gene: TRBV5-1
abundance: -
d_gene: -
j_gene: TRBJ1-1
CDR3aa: CASSFTGKDTEAFF
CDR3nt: TGCGCCAGCAGCTTTACCGGGAAAGACACTGAAGCTTTCTTT

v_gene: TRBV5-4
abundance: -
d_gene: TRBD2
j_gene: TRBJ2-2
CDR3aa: CASSINSGRATGELFF
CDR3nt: TGTGCCAGCAGCATTAATAGCGGGAGGGCCACCGGGGAGCTGTTTTTT

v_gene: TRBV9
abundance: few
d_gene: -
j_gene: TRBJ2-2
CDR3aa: CASSVVGGKNTGELFF
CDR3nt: TGTGCCAGCAGCGTAGTAGGCGGGAAGAACACCGGGGAGCTGTTTTTT

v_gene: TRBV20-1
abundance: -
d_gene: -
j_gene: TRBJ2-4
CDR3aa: CSASSSTGRLAKNIQYF
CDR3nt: TGCAGTGCTAGCTCCTCGACAGGCAGGTTGGCCAAAAACATTCAGTACTTC

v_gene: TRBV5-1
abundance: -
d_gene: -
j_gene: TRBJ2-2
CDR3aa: CASSLVAKNTGELFF
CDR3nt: TGCGCCAGCAGCTTGGTGGCAAAAAACACCGGGGAGCTGTTTTTT

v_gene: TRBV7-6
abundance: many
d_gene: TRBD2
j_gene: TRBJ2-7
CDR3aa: CASSLATGGGGEQYF
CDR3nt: TGTGCCAGCAGCTTAGCAACGGGAGGGGGAGGAGAGCAGTACTTC

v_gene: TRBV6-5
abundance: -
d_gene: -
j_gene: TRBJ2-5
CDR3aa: CASRTNLETQYF
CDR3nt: TGTGCCAGCAGGACGAACCTGGAGACCCAGTACTTC

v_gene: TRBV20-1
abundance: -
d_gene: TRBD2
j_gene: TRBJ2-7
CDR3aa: CSATRLAGVGDEQYF
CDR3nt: TGCAGTGCTACCCGACTAGCGGGAGTCGGCGACGAGCAGTACTTC

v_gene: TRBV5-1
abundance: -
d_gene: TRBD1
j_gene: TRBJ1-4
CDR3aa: CASSPQDRAALFF
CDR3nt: TGCGCCAGCAGCCCACAGGACAGGGCAGCACTGTTTTTT

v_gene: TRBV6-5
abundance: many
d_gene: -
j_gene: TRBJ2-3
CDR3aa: CASSLGGLSTDTQYF
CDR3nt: TGCGCCAGCAGCTTGGGTGGACTGAGCACAGATACGCAGTATTTT

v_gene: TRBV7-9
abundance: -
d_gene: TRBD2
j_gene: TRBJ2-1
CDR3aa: CASSLARRLAGNNEQFF
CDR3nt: TGTGCCAGCAGCTTAGCGAGGAGACTAGCGGGTAACAATGAGCAGTTCTTC

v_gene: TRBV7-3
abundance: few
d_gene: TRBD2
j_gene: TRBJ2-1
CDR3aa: CASSPDAGGYEQFF
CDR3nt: TGTGCCAGCAGCCCAGATGCGGGAGGGTATGAGCAGTTCTTC

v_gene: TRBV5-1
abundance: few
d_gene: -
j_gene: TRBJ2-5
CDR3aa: CASSNSGASNGETQYF
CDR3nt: TGCGCCAGCAGCAACTCCGGGGCCTCAAATGGGGAGACCCAGTACTTC

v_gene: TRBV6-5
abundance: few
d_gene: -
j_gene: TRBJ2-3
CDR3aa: CASSYFRGRPDTQYF
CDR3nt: TGTGCCAGCAGTTACTTCCGCGGTCGGCCAGATACGCAGTATTTT

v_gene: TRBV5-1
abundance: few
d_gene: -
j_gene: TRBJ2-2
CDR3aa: CASSGGLLNTGELFF
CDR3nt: TGCGCCAGCAGCGGGGGACTCCTAAACACCGGGGAGCTGTTTTTT

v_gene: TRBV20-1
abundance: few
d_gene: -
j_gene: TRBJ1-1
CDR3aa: CSARDPGRNTEAFF
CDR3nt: TGCAGTGCTAGAGATCCAGGCCGGAACACTGAAGCTTTCTTT

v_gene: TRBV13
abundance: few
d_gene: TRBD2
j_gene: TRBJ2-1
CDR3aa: CASSLARAGARPYNEQFF
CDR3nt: TGTGCCAGCAGCTTAGCTCGAGCGGGGGCCCGACCCTACAATGAGCAGTTCTTC

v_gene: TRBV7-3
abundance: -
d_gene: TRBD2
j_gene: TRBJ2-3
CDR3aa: CASGSSGRTDTQYF
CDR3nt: TGTGCCAGCGGATCTAGCGGGAGGACAGATACGCAGTATTTT

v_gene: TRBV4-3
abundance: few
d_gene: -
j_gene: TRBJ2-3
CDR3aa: CASSQARGGLTDTQYF
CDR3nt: TGCGCCAGCAGCCAAGCCAGGGGGGGGCTCACAGATACGCAGTATTTT

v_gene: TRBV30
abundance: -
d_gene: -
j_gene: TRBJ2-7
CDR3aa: CAWSWPPAYEQYF
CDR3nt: TGTGCCTGGAGTTGGCCGCCGGCCTACGAGCAGTACTTC

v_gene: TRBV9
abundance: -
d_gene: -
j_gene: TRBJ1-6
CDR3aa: CASSPLGRVDSPLHF
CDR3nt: TGTGCCAGCAGCCCCCTCGGACGGGTCGACTCACCCCTCCACTTT

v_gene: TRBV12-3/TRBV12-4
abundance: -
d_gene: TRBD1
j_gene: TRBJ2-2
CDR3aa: CASGQGARTGELFF
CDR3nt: TGTGCCAGTGGGCAGGGGGCGCGAACCGGGGAGCTGTTTTTT

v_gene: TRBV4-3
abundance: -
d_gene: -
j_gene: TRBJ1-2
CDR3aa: CASSPSNLIRGYTF
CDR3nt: TGCGCCAGCAGCCCAAGCAACCTAATACGGGGCTACACCTTC

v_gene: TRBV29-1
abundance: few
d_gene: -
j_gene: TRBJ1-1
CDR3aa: CSVEMGSEAFF
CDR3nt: TGCAGCGTTGAAATGGGGTCGGAAGCTTTCTTT

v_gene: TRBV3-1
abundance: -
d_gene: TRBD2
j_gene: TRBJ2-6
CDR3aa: CASSQDGLASSGANVLTF
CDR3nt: TGTGCCAGCAGCCAAGACGGACTAGCGAGCTCTGGGGCCAACGTCCTGACTTTC

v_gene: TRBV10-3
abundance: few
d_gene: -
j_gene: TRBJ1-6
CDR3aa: CAIGDSPLHF
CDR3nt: TGTGCCATCGGGGATTCACCCCTCCACTTT

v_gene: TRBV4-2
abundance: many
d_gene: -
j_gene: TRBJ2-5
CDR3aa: CASSQAHEETQYF
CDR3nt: TGTGCCAGCAGCCAAGCCCATGAAGAGACCCAGTACTTC

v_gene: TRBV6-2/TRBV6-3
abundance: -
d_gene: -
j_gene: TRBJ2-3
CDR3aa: CASKNRHGVDTQYF
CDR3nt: TGTGCCAGCAAAAACAGGCACGGCGTAGATACGCAGTATTTT

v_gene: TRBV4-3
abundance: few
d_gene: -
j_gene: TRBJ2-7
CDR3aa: CASSLQGGLYEQYF
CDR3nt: TGCGCCAGCAGCCTGCAGGGGGGCTTGTACGAGCAGTACTTC

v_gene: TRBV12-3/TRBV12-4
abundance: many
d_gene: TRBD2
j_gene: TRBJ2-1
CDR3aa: CASSNRLAPSYNEQFF
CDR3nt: TGTGCCAGCAGCAACCGACTAGCACCCTCCTACAATGAGCAGTTCTTC